The source of this T cell receptor (beta chain) is a study of blood T cell repertoires in COVID-19. Ten or more counts support this clone. The CDR3 contains 13 residues. Trimming pared 1 base from V and 1 base from J, leaving 4 bases between. Germline values: CDR1 SGHVS, CDR2 FNYEAQ. The table came from immunoSEQ multiplex PCR; TCRdb's copy has only in-frame clones and leaves some out. This table has about 280,000 clones, around 86% appearing once. This receptor was taken from a man in his forties with active or convalescent COVID-19. V and J are TRBV7-6 and TRBJ1-1; D remains ambiguous. Sequencing was performed on peripheral blood. CDR3 residues: CASSLGQNTEAFF. In nucleotides, the CDR3 is TGTGCCAGCAGCTTAGGACAGAACACTGAAGCTTTCTTT.